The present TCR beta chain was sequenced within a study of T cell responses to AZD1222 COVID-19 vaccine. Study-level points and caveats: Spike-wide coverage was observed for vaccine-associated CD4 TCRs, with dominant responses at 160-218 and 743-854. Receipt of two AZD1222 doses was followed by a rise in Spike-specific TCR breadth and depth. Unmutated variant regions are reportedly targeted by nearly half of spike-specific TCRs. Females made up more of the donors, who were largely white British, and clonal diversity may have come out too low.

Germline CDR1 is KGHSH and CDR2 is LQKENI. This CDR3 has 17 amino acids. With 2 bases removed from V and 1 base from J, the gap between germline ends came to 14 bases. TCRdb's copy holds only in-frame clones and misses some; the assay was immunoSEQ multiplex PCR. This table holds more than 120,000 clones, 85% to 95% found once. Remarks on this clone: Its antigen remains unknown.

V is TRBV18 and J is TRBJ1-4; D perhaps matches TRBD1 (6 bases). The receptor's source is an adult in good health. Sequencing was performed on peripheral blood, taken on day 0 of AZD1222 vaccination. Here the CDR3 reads CASSPIQGPGTNEKLFF. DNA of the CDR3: TGTGCCAGCTCACCAATACAGGGCCCCGGAACTAATGAAAAACTGTTTTTT.